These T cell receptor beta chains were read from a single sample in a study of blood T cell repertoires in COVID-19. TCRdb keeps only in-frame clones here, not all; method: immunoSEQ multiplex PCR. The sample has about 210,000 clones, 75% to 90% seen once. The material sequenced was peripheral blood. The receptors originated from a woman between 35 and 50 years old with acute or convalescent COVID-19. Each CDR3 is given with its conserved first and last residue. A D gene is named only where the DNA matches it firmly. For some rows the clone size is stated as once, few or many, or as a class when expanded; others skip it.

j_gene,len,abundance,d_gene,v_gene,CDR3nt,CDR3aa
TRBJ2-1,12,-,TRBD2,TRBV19,TGTGCCGCAGGGCGGGGGGGTAATGAGCAGTTCTTC,CAAGRGGNEQFF
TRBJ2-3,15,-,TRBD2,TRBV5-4,TGTGCCAGCAGCGGACTCGGGGGGGCGGGAGATACGCAGTATTTT,CASSGLGGAGDTQYF
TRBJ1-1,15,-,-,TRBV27,TGTGCCAGCAGTCCCGGTGCAGGGCCGAACACTGAAGCTTTCTTT,CASSPGAGPNTEAFF
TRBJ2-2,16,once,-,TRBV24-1,TGTGCCACCAGTCGGAGGGGCGGGGCGGACACCGGGGAGCTGTTTTTT,CATSRRGGADTGELFF
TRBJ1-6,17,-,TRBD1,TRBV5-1,TGCGCCAGCAGCACCGGGACAGGGCCTGTCTATAATTCACCCCTCCACTTT,CASSTGTGPVYNSPLHF
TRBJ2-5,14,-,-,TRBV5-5,TGTGCCAGCAGCTGGAATGGCGGAGGGGAGACCCAGTACTTC,CASSWNGGGETQYF
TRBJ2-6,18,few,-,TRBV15,TGTGCCACCAGCAGAGAAATTACAGGGGGGGCTGGGGCCAACGTCCTGACTTTC,CATSREITGGAGANVLTF
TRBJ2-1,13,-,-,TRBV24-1,TGTGCCACCAGTGACGGCGGTCTGAATGAGCAGTTCTTC,CATSDGGLNEQFF
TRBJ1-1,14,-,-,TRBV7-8,TGTGCCAGCAGCTCGCACGAGGCCAACACTGAAGCTTTCTTT,CASSSHEANTEAFF
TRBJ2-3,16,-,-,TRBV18,TGTGCCAGCTCACCCCCAGCGGCACAAAGCACAGATACGCAGTATTTT,CASSPPAAQSTDTQYF
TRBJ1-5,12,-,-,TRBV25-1,TGTGCCAGTAACACCGACAATCAGCCCCAGCATTTT,CASNTDNQPQHF
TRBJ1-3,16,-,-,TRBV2,TGTGCCAGCAGCGCTGCAGGGTGGCTCTCTGGAAACACCATATATTTT,CASSAAGWLSGNTIYF
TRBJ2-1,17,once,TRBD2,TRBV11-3,TGTGCCAGCAGCTCAGCAAAGCGGGGGGGCCTGTGGAATGAGCAGTTCTTC,CASSSAKRGGLWNEQFF
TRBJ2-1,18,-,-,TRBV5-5,TGTGCCAGCAGCTTGTGGGGCCAGGGGGTCGCGGGATACAATGAGCAGTTCTTC,CASSLWGQGVAGYNEQFF
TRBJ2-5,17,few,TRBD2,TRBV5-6,TGTGCCAGCAGCTTGACCTCCCTGGCGGGGGGTAAAGAGACCCAGTACTTC,CASSLTSLAGGKETQYF
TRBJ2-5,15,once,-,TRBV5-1,TGCGCCAGCAGCTCCGGGGCGGGGGCGAGAGAGACCCAGTACTTC,CASSSGAGARETQYF
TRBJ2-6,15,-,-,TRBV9,TGTGCCAGCAGCGCAGGGGTCTCTGGGGCCAACGTCCTGACTTTC,CASSAGVSGANVLTF
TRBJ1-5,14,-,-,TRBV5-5,TGTGCCAGCGGTGGGGCATATAGCAATCAGCCCCAGCATTTT,CASGGAYSNQPQHF
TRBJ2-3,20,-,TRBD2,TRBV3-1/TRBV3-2,TGTGCCAGCAGCCATACGGGCCCTAGCGGGGGGGCCCCGGTCACAGATACGCAGTATTTT,CASSHTGPSGGAPVTDTQYF
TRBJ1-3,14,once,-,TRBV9,TGTGCCAGCAGCGTAGGCAGGGCCAGGAACACCATATATTTT,CASSVGRARNTIYF
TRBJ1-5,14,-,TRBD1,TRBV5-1,TGCGCCAGCAGCCGGGACAGCGGAGATCAGCCCCAGCATTTT,CASSRDSGDQPQHF